The rows below give T cell receptor beta chains drawn from one sample of a study of technical replicates of blood from four donors. Here immunoSEQ multiplex PCR was the method, and the copy in TCRdb shows in-frame clones only, minus some. The profile shows 15,000 or so clones, just over 85% of them singletons. The sample taken for sequencing was PBMCs. The receptors were sampled from a human donor in good health. Both conserved end residues are part of each CDR3. Fields, in order: clone size, J gene, V gene, D gene, CDR3 DNA, CDR3 protein. D genes are given only for firm matches. Where a row states a size, it is once, few, many or the class of an expanded clone; other rows omit it.

size: -; J: TRBJ2-5; V: TRBV4-2; D: TRBD2; DNA: TGTGCCAGCAGCCAAAGGGAAACCGGGACTAGCGGGATAATGGAGACCCAGTACTTC; CDR3: CASSQRETGTSGIMETQYF
size: -; J: TRBJ2-7; V: TRBV30; D: -; DNA: TGTGCCTGGAGTGCCGGGACTGGAGACTACGAGCAGTACTTC; CDR3: CAWSAGTGDYEQYF
size: once; J: TRBJ2-1; V: TRBV7-2; D: -; DNA: TGTGCCAGCAGCTTAGAAGCGATTGAGCAGTTCTTC; CDR3: CASSLEAIEQFF
size: -; J: TRBJ1-1; V: TRBV6-1; D: TRBD1; DNA: TGTGCCAGCCGCGGGACAGGGGATTCGGGTTGGGCTTTCTTT; CDR3: CASRGTGDSGWAFF
size: -; J: TRBJ2-6; V: TRBV2; D: -; DNA: TGTGCCAGCAGTCTCAGAGGGGCCAACGTCCTGACTTTC; CDR3: CASSLRGANVLTF
size: -; J: TRBJ2-5; V: TRBV7-7; D: TRBD1; DNA: TGTGCCAGCAGCCCACGGACAGGGGGCGGAGAGACCCAGTACTTC; CDR3: CASSPRTGGGETQYF
size: -; J: TRBJ1-5; V: TRBV18; D: -; DNA: TGTGCCAGCTCCATACAGCAGGGGCCCCAGCATTTT; CDR3: CASSIQQGPQHF
size: -; J: TRBJ1-2; V: TRBV28; D: -; DNA: TGTGCCAGCAGTTTACAGGGCGGAGGCTACACCTTC; CDR3: CASSLQGGGYTF
size: few; J: TRBJ2-7; V: TRBV11-2; D: TRBD1; DNA: TGTGCCAGCAGCTCCACGACAGGGTATGGCAACGAGCAGTACTTC; CDR3: CASSSTTGYGNEQYF
size: -; J: TRBJ2-2; V: TRBV6-6; D: TRBD2; DNA: TGTGCCAGCAAACCCACGGGACTAGCGGGCACCGGGGAGCTGTTTTTT; CDR3: CASKPTGLAGTGELFF
size: few; J: TRBJ2-3; V: TRBV6-1; D: -; DNA: TGTGCCAGCAGTGAAGCTGACGCCTCTTCAGAGGCGCAGTATTTT; CDR3: CASSEADASSEAQYF
size: -; J: TRBJ2-2; V: TRBV10-3; D: TRBD2; DNA: TGTGCCATCAGTGAGTCCGTAGCGGGAGCGAACACCGGGGAGCTGTTTTTT; CDR3: CAISESVAGANTGELFF
size: -; J: TRBJ1-4; V: TRBV4-2; D: TRBD1; DNA: TGTGCCAGCAGCCAAGGCACAGGGGTTAATGAAAAACTGTTTTTT; CDR3: CASSQGTGVNEKLFF
size: -; J: TRBJ2-5; V: TRBV5-6; D: TRBD2; DNA: TGTGCCAGCAGCAACCAACTAGCGGAGAAAGAGACCCAGTACTTC; CDR3: CASSNQLAEKETQYF
size: -; J: TRBJ1-1; V: TRBV6-6; D: -; DNA: TGTGCCAGCAGTTCTAGGTTGTTGGGGAACACTGAAGCTTTCTTT; CDR3: CASSSRLLGNTEAFF
size: -; J: TRBJ2-5; V: TRBV5-1; D: TRBD2; DNA: TGCGCCAGCTCGATTGGGTCCTTAGCGGGAGGGCTTGGAGAGACCCAGTACTTC; CDR3: CASSIGSLAGGLGETQYF
size: -; J: TRBJ1-3; V: TRBV28; D: TRBD1; DNA: TGTGCCAGCAGCCCAGGGGGTTCTGGAAACACCATATATTTT; CDR3: CASSPGGSGNTIYF
size: -; J: TRBJ1-2; V: TRBV27; D: -; DNA: TGTGCCAGCAGTTTAACAGCCGGCCCTTATGGCTACACCTTC; CDR3: CASSLTAGPYGYTF
size: -; J: TRBJ2-1; V: TRBV4-1; D: -; DNA: TGCGCCAGCAGCCAAGCCCAGGGGAATGAGCAGTTCTTC; CDR3: CASSQAQGNEQFF
size: -; J: TRBJ1-3; V: TRBV15; D: -; DNA: TGTGCCACCAGCAAGTGGGAGAGGGGAAACACCATATATTTT; CDR3: CATSKWERGNTIYF
size: -; J: TRBJ1-1; V: TRBV29-1; D: -; DNA: TGCAGCGTGACCGGACAGTACACTGAAGCTTTCTTT; CDR3: CSVTGQYTEAFF
size: -; J: TRBJ2-7; V: TRBV13; D: TRBD1; DNA: TGTGCCAGCAGCTTAGATGCAGGGGGCGAGCAGTACTTC; CDR3: CASSLDAGGEQYF
size: -; J: TRBJ2-5; V: TRBV2; D: TRBD1; DNA: TGTGCCAGCAGGGGACAGGGAGGCCGTCAAGAGACCCAGTACTTC; CDR3: CASRGQGGRQETQYF
size: -; J: TRBJ2-1; V: TRBV27; D: -; DNA: TGTGCCAGCACCCCCCTGGGGGGTGAGCAGTTCTTC; CDR3: CASTPLGGEQFF
size: few; J: TRBJ2-4; V: TRBV29-1; D: -; DNA: TGCAGCGTTGACACAGACAAAAACATTCAGTACTTC; CDR3: CSVDTDKNIQYF
size: -; J: TRBJ1-2; V: TRBV18; D: -; DNA: TGTGCCAGCTCACCTACAGGGTTCACTGGTTCTAACTATGGCTACACCTTC; CDR3: CASSPTGFTGSNYGYTF
size: -; J: TRBJ1-1; V: TRBV19; D: -; DNA: TGTGCCAGTAGCGAGAGGGCTGAAGCTTTCTTT; CDR3: CASSERAEAFF
size: -; J: TRBJ1-5; V: TRBV5-5; D: -; DNA: TGTGCCAGCAGCTCGGACAGTATTATCAATCAGCCCCAGCATTTT; CDR3: CASSSDSIINQPQHF
size: once; J: TRBJ1-2; V: TRBV28; D: -; DNA: TGTGCCAGCACTCCGCCGGGGGGTGGGACTAACTATGGCTACACCTTC; CDR3: CASTPPGGGTNYGYTF
size: once; J: TRBJ2-1; V: TRBV2; D: TRBD1; DNA: TGTGCCAGCAGTGAAGTTCGCCAGGGGGTTCACTCCTACAATGAGCAGTTCTTC; CDR3: CASSEVRQGVHSYNEQFF
size: once; J: TRBJ2-1; V: TRBV19; D: -; DNA: TGTGCCAGTAGTATAGTAACCCGAGGGTCCTACAATGAGCAGTTCTTC; CDR3: CASSIVTRGSYNEQFF
size: -; J: TRBJ2-1; V: TRBV27; D: TRBD2; DNA: TGTGCCAGCAGTCCCCATGGGCGGGAGTATCGCAATGAGCAGTTCTTC; CDR3: CASSPHGREYRNEQFF
size: -; J: TRBJ2-3; V: TRBV18; D: -; DNA: TGTGCCAGCTCACCACTCGACAGTTCCACAGGAGATACGCAGTATTTT; CDR3: CASSPLDSSTGDTQYF
size: -; J: TRBJ2-1; V: TRBV2; D: -; DNA: TGTGCCAGCAGCGACCCCGGGACTTACAATGAGCAGTTCTTC; CDR3: CASSDPGTYNEQFF
size: -; J: TRBJ2-7; V: TRBV5-6; D: TRBD2; DNA: TGTGCCAGCACCCCTCTAGCGGGAGGCAGCTCCTACGAGCAGTACTTC; CDR3: CASTPLAGGSSYEQYF
size: -; J: TRBJ1-2; V: TRBV6-4; D: -; DNA: TGTGCCAGCAGTTCTGACAGGCGTGGATTTGGCTACACCTTC; CDR3: CASSSDRRGFGYTF
size: -; J: TRBJ2-2; V: TRBV28; D: TRBD2; DNA: TGTGCCAGCAGCTATAGCGGGAGGGCCCTTACCGGGGAGCTGTTTTTT; CDR3: CASSYSGRALTGELFF
size: -; J: TRBJ2-5; V: TRBV5-8; D: -; DNA: TGTGCCAGCAGCTCTAGCCGAGAGACCCAGTACTTC; CDR3: CASSSSRETQYF
size: -; J: TRBJ2-2; V: TRBV11-2; D: -; DNA: TGTGCCAGCAGCTTACTCGGGGGGCGGATTGCCGGGGAGCTGTTTTTT; CDR3: CASSLLGGRIAGELFF
size: -; J: TRBJ1-1; V: TRBV6-5; D: TRBD1; DNA: TGTGCCAGCAGTGTGGACAGGGGGAGTGAAGCTTTCTTT; CDR3: CASSVDRGSEAFF
size: -; J: TRBJ2-2; V: TRBV7-3; D: TRBD1; DNA: TGTGCCAGCAGCTTGAAGCCCGGGACAGCGAACACCGGGGAGCTGTTTTTT; CDR3: CASSLKPGTANTGELFF
size: -; J: TRBJ2-1; V: TRBV5-1; D: TRBD2; DNA: TGCGCCAGCAGCTTGGAAGCGGGAGGGGGGGATGAGCAGTTCTTC; CDR3: CASSLEAGGGDEQFF